This T cell receptor (beta chain) was identified during a study of CD8+CD57+ T cells in acquired aplastic anemia. Study-level information: The DNA of sorted CD4+ and CD8+ cells averaged 3.2 ug. Reads per healthy sample averaged roughly 9.9 million (CD4+) and under 13 million (CD8+). Study-wide findings and caveats: The same twenty-nine CD8+ CDR3 sequences occurred in patients and in controls. Researchers reported that CD8+ Simpson's diversity was not significantly different in patients versus controls.

Profiles of TCR beta VDJ and CDR3 were generated from a genomic DNA template. TCRdb independently ran MiXCR on the reads; one entry per CDR3 protein. This sample has 150,000 to 200,000 distinct CDR3 sequences, with 40% to 50% found just once. This CDR3 comprises 13 residues. CDR1 is SGHRS and CDR2 is YFSETQ in the germline V gene. V lost 4 bases and J 4 bases, leaving 11 bases between the germline ends. A word on this clonotype: Its specificity is unknown.

The rearrangement links TRBV5-1 to TRBJ1-2; D ambiguous. This receptor was obtained from a human donor in good health. Sequencing used sorted CD4+, CD8+, or CD8+CD57+ T cells (not recorded which) from PBMCs. CDR3 amino acids: CASSVSGIYGYTF. The CDR3 nucleotides are TGCGCCAGCAGCGTGAGCGGGATCTATGGCTACACCTTC.